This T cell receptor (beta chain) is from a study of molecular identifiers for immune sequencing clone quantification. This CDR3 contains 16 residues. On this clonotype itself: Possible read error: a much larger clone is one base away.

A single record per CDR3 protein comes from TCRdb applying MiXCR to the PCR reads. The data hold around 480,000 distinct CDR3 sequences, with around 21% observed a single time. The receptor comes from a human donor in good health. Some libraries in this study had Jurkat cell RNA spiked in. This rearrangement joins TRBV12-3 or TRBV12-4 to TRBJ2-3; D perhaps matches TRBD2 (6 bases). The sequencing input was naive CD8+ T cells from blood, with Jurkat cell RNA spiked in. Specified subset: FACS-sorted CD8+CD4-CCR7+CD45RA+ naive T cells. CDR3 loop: CASGLEYGGDTDTQYF. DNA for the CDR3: TGTGCCAGCGGTTTAGAATATGGCGGGGACACAGATACGCAGTATTTT.